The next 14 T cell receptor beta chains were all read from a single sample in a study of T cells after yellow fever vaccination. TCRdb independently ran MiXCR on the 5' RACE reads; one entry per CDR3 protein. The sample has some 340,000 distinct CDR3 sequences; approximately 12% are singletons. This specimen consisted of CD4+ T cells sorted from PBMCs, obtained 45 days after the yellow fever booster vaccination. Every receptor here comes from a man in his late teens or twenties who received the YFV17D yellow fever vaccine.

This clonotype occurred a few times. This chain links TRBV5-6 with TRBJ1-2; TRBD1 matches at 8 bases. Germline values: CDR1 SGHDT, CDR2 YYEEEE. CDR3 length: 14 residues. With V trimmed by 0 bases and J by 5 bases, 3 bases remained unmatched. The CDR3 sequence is CASSLDGQGYGYTF. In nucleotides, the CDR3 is TGTGCCAGCAGCTTGGACGGACAGGGTTATGGCTACACCTTC.

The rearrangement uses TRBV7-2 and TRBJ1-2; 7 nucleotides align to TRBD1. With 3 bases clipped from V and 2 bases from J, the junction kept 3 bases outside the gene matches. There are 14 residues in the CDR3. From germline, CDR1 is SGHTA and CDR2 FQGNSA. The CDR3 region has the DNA TGTGCCAGCAGCTTTGACAGGGAGAACTATGGCTACACCTTC. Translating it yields CASSFDRENYGYTF.

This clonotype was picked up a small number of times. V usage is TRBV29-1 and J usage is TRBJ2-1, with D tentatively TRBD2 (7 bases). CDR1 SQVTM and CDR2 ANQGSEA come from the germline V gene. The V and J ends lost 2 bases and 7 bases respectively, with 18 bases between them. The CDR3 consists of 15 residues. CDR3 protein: CSVEPLRGPLNEQFF. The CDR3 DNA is TGCAGCGTTGAACCGCTGCGGGGGCCCTTGAATGAGCAGTTCTTC.

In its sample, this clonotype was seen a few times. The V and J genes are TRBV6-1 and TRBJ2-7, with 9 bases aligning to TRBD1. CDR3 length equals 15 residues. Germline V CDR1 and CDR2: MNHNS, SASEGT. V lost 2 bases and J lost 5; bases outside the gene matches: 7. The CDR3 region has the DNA TGTGCCAGCAGTGAACCGGGACAGGGTGTGGACGAGCAGTACTTC. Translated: CASSEPGQGVDEQYF.

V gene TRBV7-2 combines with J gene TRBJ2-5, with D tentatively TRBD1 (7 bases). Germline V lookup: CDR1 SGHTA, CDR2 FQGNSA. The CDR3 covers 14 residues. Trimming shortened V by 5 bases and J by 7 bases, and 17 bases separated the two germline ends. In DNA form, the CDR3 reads TGTGCCAGCAGCCCTCAGGGTCAGGGGGGGACCCAGTACTTC. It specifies CASSPQGQGGTQYF. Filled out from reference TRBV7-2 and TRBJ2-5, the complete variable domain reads GAGVSQSPSNKVTEKGKDVELRCDPISGHTALYWYRQSLGQGLEFLIYFQGNSAPDKSGLPSDRFSAERTGGSVSTLTIQRTQQEDSAVYLCASSPQGQGGTQYFGPGTRLLVL.

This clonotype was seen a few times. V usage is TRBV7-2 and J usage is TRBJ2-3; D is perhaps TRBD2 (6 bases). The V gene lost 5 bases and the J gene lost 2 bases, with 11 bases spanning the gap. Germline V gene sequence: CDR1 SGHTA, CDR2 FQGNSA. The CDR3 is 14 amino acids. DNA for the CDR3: TGTGCCAGCAGCCAGGACTATTTCACAGATACGCAGTATTTT. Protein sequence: CASSQDYFTDTQYF.

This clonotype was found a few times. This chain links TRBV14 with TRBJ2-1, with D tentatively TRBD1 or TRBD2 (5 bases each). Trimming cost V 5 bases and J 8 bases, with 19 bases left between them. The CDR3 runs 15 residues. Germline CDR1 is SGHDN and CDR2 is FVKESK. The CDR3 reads CASSFRDPRGDEQFF. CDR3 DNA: TGTGCCAGCAGCTTCCGGGACCCCCGGGGCGATGAGCAGTTCTTC.

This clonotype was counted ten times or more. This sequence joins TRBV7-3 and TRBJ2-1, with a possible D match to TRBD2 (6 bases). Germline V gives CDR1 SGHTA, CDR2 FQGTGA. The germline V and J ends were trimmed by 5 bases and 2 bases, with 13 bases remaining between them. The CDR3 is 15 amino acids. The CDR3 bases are TGTGCCAGCAGCCACGAGCGGGTTCCCTACAATGAGCAGTTCTTC. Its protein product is CASSHERVPYNEQFF.

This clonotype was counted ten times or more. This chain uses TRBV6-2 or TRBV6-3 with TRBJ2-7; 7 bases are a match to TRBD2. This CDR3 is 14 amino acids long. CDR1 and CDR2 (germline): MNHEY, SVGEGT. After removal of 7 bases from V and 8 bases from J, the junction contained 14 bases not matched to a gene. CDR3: CASTSGTTSWQQYF. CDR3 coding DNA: TGTGCCAGCACCTCCGGGACTACCTCCTGGCAGCAGTACTTC.

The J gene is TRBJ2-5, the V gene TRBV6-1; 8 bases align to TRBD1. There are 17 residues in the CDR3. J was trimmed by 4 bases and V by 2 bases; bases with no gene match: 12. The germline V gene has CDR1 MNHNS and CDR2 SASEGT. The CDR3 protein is CASSEPWTGNNRETQYF. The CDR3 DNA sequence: TGTGCCAGCAGTGAACCCTGGACAGGGAACAATAGAGAGACCCAGTACTTC.

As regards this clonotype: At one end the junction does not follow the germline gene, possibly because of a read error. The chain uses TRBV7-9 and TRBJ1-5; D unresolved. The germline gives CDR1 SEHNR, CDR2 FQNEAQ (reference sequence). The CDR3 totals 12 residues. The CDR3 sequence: CASGGNNLPQHF. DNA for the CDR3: TGTGCCAGCGGAGGGAACAATCTGCCCCAGCATTTT.

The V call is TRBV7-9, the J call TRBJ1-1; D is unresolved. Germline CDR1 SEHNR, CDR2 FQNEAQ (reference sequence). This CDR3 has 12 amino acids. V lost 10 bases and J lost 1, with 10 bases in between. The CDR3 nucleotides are TGTGCCACGGCGGGGAAGAACACTGAAGCTTTCTTT. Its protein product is CATAGKNTEAFF.

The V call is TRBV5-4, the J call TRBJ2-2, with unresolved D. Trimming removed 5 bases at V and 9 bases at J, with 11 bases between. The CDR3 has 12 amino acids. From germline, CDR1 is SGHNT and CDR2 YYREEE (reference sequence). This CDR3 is CASSPGPRELFF. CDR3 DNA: TGTGCCAGCAGTCCGGGCCCCCGGGAGCTGTTTTTT.

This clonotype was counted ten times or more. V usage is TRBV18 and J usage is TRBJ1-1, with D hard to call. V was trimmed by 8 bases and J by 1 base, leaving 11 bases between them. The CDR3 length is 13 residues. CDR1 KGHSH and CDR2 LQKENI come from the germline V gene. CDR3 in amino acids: CASSPGRNTEAFF. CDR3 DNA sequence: TGTGCCAGCAGCCCGGGTAGGAACACTGAAGCTTTCTTT.